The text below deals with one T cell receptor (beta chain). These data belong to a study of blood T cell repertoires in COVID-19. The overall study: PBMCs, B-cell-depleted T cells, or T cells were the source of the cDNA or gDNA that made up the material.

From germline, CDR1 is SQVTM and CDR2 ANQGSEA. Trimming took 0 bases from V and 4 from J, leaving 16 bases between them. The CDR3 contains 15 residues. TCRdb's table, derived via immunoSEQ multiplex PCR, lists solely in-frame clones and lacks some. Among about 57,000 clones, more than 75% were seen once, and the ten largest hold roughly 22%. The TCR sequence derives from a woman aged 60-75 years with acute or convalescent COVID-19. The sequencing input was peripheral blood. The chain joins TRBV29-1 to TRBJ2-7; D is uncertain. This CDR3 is CSVEDKRRDIYEQYF. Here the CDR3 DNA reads TGCAGCGTTGAAGATAAGCGACGAGATATTTACGAGCAGTACTTC.